This is a list of T cell receptor beta chains from one sample in a study of blood T cell repertoires in COVID-19. Using immunoSEQ multiplex PCR, the repertoire was profiled, and TCRdb retains in-frame clones only, with some absent. The sample comprises some 370,000 clones, 70% to 90% of which are singletons, and 10% rests with the top ten. Sequencing used peripheral blood. These receptor sequences come from a woman in her twenties or thirties with COVID-19, enrolled during active disease. CDR3s include the opening cysteine and the closing phenylalanine or tryptophan. A D gene is named only where the DNA matches it firmly. A row's size may be missing; if present it is once, few, many or a size class.

size	V	J	D	CDR3	DNA
.	TRBV5-4	TRBJ1-6	.	CASSVRAHNSPLHF	TGTGCCAGCAGCGTCAGGGCCCACAATTCACCCCTCCACTTT
.	TRBV6-1	TRBJ1-5	.	CASSGAEGYQPQHF	TGTGCCAGCAGTGGAGCGGAGGGCTATCAGCCCCAGCATTTT
few	TRBV10-3	TRBJ1-1	.	CAISPSSSMNTEAFF	TGTGCCATCAGTCCTAGCAGCAGCATGAACACTGAAGCTTTCTTT
.	TRBV21-1	TRBJ2-3	.	CASSLPPLAGVGTDTQYF	TGTGCCAGCAGCTTGCCCCCACTAGCGGGAGTGGGCACAGATACGCAGTATTTT
.	TRBV7-3	TRBJ2-1	.	CASSASESSYNEQFF	TGTGCCAGCAGCGCGAGCGAAAGCTCCTACAATGAGCAGTTCTTC
once	TRBV3-1/TRBV3-2	TRBJ2-7	.	CASSQGHLYEQYF	TGTGCCAGCAGCCAAGGGCATCTCTACGAGCAGTACTTC
.	TRBV7-3	TRBJ1-2	.	CASSPDGAREDGYTF	TGTGCCAGCAGCCCCGACGGGGCGAGGGAGGACGGCTACACCTTC
.	TRBV10-2	TRBJ2-7	.	CASSAGSEQYF	TGCGCCAGCAGCGCCGGTTCCGAGCAGTACTTC
.	TRBV4-1	TRBJ2-6	.	CASSPIFSGANVLTF	TGCGCCAGCAGCCCAATTTTTTCTGGGGCCAACGTCCTGACTTTC
.	TRBV27	TRBJ2-7	.	CASSFSGSSYEQYF	TGTGCCAGCAGTTTTTCCGGGAGCTCCTACGAGCAGTACTTC
.	TRBV9	TRBJ1-3	.	CASSVVGHAGNTIYF	TGTGCCAGCAGCGTAGTGGGGCACGCTGGAAACACCATATATTTT
.	TRBV18	TRBJ2-7	TRBD2	CASSSTMPSGLSSYEQYF	TGTGCCAGCTCATCAACTATGCCTAGCGGGCTCAGCTCCTACGAGCAGTACTTC
.	TRBV24-1	TRBJ1-4	.	CATSDSGANEKLFF	TGTGCCACCAGTGACAGTGGAGCTAATGAAAAACTGTTTTTT
.	TRBV9	TRBJ2-5	.	CASSATDQETQYF	TGTGCCAGCAGCGCGACTGATCAAGAGACCCAGTACTTC
.	TRBV7-3	TRBJ2-2	TRBD1	CASSPGPGQTLNTGELFF	TGTGCCAGCAGCCCCGGGCCGGGACAGACCCTTAACACCGGGGAGCTGTTTTTT